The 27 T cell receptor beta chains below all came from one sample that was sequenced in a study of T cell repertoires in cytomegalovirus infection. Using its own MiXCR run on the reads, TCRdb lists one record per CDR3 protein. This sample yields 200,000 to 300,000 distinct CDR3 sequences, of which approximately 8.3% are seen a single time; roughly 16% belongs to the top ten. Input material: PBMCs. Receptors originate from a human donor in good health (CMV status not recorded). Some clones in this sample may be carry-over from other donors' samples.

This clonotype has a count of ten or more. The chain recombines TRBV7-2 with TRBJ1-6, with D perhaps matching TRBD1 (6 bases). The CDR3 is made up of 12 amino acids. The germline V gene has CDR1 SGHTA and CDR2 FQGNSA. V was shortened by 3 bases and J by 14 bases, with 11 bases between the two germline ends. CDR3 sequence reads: CASSFGGLSLHF. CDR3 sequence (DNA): TGTGCCAGCAGCTTCGGGGGCTTGTCCCTCCACTTT.

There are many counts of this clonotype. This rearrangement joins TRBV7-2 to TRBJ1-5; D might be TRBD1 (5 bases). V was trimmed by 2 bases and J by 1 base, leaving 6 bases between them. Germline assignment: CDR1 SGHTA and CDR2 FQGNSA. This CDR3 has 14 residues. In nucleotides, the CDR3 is TGTGCCAGCAGCTTACCAGGGAGCAATCAGCCCCAGCATTTT. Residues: CASSLPGSNQPQHF.

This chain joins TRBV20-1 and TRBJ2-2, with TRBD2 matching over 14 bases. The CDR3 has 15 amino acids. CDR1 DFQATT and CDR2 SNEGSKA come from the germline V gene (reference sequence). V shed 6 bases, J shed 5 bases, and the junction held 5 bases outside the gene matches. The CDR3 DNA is TGCAGTGCGGGACTAGCGGGAGTAGGGACCGGGGAGCTGTTTTTT. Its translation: CSAGLAGVGTGELFF.

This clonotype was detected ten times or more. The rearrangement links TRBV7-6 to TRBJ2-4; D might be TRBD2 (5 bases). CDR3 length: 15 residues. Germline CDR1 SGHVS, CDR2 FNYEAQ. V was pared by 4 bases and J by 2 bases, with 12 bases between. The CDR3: CASSYSEASKNIQYF. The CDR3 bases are TGTGCCAGCAGCTATTCGGAGGCTTCCAAAAACATTCAGTACTTC.

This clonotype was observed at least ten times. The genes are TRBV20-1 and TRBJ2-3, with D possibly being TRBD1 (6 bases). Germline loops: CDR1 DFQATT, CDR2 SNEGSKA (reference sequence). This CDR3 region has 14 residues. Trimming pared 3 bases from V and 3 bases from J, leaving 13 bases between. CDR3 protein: CSASLGQATDTQYF. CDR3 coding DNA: TGCAGTGCTAGCCTGGGACAAGCGACAGATACGCAGTATTTT.

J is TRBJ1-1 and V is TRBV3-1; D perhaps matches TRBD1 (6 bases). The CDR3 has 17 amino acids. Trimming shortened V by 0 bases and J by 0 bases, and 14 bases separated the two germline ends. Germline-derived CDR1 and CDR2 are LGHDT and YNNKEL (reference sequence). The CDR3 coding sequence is TGTGCCAGCAGCCAAGACGGGAGGGGGGTCATGAACACTGAAGCTTTCTTT. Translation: CASSQDGRGVMNTEAFF.

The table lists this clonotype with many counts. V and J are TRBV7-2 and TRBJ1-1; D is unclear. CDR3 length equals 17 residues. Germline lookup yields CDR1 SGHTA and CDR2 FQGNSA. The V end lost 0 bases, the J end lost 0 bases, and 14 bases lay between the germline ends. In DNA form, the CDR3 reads TGTGCCAGCAGCTTAGCTCGATTGGGAATCTTGAACACTGAAGCTTTCTTT. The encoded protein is CASSLARLGILNTEAFF.

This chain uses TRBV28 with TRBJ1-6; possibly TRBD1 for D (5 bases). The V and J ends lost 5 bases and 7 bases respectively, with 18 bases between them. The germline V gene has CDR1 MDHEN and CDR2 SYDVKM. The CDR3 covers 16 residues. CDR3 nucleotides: TGTGCCAGCAGTAGCAGGGTAATGAGGCACAATTCACCCCTCCACTTT. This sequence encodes CASSSRVMRHNSPLHF.

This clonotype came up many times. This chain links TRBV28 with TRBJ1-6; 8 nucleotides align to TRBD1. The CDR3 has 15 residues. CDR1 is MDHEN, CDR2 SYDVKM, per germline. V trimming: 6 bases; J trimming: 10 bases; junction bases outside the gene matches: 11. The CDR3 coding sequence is TGTGCCAGCAGCCCAATCCACAGGGGGGGATCACCCCTCCACTTT. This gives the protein CASSPIHRGGSPLHF.

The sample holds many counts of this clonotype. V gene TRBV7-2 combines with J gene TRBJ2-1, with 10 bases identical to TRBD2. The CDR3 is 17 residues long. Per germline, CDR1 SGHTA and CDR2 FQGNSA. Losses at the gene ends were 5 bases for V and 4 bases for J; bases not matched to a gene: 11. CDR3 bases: TGTGCCAGCAGCAAAAGGACAGGGACTAGCGAGTACAATGAGCAGTTCTTC. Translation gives CASSKRTGTSEYNEQFF.

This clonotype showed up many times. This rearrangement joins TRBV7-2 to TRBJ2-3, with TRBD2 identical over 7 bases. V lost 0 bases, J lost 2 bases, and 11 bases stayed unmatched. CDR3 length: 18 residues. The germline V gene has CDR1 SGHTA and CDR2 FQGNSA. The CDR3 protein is CASSLALVGGGDTDTQYF. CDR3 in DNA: TGTGCCAGCAGCTTAGCTCTTGTTGGCGGGGGAGACACAGATACGCAGTATTTT.

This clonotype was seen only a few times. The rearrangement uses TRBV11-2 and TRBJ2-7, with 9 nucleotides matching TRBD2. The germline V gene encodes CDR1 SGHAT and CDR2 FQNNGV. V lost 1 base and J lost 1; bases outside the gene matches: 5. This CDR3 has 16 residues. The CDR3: CASSLGPSGISYEQYF. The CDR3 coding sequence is TGTGCCAGCAGCTTAGGTCCTAGCGGGATTTCCTACGAGCAGTACTTC.

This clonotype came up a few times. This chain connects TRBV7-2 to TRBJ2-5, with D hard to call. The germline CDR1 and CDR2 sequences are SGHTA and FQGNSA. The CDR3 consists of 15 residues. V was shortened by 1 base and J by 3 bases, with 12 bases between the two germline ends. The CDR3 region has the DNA TGTGCCAGCAGCTTAGGTGTGCGGACCAAAGAGACCCAGTACTTC. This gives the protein CASSLGVRTKETQYF.

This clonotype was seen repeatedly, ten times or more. The CDR3 loop is CASSFSPIPSGATNTGELFF. The DNA for the CDR3 is TGTGCCAGCAGTTTCAGCCCCATTCCGAGCGGGGCCACGAACACCGGGGAGCTGTTTTTT. The chain uses TRBV12-3 or TRBV12-4 and TRBJ2-2; 7 positions match TRBD2. With 3 bases clipped from V and 0 bases from J, the junction kept 16 bases outside the gene matches. This CDR3 is 20 amino acids long.

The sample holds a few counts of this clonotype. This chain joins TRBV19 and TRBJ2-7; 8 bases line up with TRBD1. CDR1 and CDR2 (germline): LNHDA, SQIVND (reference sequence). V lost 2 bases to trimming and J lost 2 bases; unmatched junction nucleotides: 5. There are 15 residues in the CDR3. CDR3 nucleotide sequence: TGTGCCAGTAGTATACAGGGGGCTCCAGCCTACGAGCAGTACTTC. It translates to CASSIQGAPAYEQYF.

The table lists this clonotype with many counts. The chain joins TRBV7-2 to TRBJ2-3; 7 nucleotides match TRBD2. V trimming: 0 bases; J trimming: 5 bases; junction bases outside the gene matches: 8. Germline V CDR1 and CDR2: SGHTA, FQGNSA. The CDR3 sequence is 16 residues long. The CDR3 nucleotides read TGTGCCAGCAGCTTAGCGTCTAGCGGTGGGGGAGATACGCAGTATTTT. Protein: CASSLASSGGGDTQYF.

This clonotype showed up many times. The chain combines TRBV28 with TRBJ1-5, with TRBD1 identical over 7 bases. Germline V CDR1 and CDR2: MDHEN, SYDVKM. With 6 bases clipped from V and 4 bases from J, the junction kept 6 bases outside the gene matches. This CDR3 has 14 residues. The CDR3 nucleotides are TGTGCCAGCAGCTTAGGGGGCAGGAATCAGCCCCAGCATTTT. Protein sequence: CASSLGGRNQPQHF.

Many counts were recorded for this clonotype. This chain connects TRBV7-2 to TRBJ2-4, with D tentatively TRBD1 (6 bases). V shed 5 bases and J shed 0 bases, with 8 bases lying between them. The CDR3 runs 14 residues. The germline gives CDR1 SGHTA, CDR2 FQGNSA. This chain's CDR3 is CASSTTGAKNIQYF. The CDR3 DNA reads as TGTGCCAGCAGCACGACAGGAGCCAAAAACATTCAGTACTTC.

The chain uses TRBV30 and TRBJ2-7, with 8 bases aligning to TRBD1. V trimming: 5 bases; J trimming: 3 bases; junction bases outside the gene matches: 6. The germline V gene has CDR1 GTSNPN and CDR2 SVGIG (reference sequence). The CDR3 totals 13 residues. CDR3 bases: TGTGCCTGGGACGGACAGGGTTACTACGAGCAGTACTTC. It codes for CAWDGQGYYEQYF. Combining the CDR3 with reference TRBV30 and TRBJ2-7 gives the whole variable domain SQTIHQWPATLVQPVGSPLSLECTVEGTSNPNLYWYRQAAGRGLQLLFYSVGIGQISSEVPQNLSASRPQDRQFILSSKKLLLSDSGFYLCAWDGQGYYEQYFGPGTRLTVT.

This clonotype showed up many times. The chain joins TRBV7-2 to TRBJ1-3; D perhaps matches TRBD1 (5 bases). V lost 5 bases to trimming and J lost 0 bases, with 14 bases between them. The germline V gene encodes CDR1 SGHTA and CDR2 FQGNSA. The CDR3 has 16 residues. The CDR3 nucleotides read TGTGCCAGCAGCACTCCCACAGGCCCCTCTGGAAACACCATATATTTT. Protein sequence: CASSTPTGPSGNTIYF.

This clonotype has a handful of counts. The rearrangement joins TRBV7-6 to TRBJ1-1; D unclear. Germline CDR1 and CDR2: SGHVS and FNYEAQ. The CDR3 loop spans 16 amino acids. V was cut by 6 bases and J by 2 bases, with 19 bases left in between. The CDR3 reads CASSPTWAAKNTEAFF. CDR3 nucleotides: TGTGCCAGCAGTCCCACCTGGGCAGCAAAAAACACTGAAGCTTTCTTT.

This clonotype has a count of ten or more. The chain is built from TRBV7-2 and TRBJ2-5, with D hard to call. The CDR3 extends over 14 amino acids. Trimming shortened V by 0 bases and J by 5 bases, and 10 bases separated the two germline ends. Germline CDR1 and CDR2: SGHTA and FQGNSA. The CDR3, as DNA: TGTGCCAGCAGCTTAGCTGGTCGGCGTGAGACCCAGTACTTC. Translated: CASSLAGRRETQYF. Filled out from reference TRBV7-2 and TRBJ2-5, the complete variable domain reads GAGVSQSPSNKVTEKGKDVELRCDPISGHTALYWYRQSLGQGLEFLIYFQGNSAPDKSGLPSDRFSAERTGGSVSTLTIQRTQQEDSAVYLCASSLAGRRETQYFGPGTRLLVL.

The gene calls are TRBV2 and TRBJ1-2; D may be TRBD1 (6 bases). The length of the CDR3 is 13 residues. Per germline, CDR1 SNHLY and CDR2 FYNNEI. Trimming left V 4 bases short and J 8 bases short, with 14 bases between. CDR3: CASSVYRESGYTF. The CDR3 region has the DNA TGTGCCAGCAGTGTCTACAGGGAGAGCGGCTACACCTTC.

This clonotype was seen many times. The CDR3 reads CASSDRTPFSYEQYF. CDR3 DNA sequence: TGTGCCAGCAGCGACAGGACCCCCTTCTCCTACGAGCAGTACTTC. V and J are TRBV6-2 or TRBV6-3 and TRBJ2-7, with a weak D call TRBD1 (6 bases). Deletions cut 6 bases from V and 0 bases from J, with 15 bases between. CDR3 length: 15 amino acids. Germline assignment: CDR1 MNHEY and CDR2 SVGEGT.

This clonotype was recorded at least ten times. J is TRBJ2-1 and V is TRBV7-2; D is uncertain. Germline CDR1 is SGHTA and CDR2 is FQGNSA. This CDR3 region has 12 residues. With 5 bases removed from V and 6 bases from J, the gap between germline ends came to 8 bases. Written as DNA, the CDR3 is TGTGCCAGCAGCCCCCACCGCAATGAGCAGTTCTTC. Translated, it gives CASSPHRNEQFF.

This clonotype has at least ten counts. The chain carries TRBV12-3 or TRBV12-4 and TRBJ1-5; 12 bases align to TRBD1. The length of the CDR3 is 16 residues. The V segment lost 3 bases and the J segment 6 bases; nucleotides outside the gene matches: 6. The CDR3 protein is CASSFLGTGGGQPQHF. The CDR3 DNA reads TGTGCCAGCAGTTTTCTTGGGACAGGGGGCGGTCAGCCCCAGCATTTT.

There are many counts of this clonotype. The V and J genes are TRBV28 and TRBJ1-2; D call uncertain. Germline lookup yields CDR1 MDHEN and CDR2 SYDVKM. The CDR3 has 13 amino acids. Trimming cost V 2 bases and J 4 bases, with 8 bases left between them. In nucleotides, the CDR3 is TGTGCCAGCAGTTTAGAACGGATCTATGGCTACACCTTC. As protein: CASSLERIYGYTF.